These 13 T cell receptor beta chains were sequenced from one sample in a study of post-analysis software for immune sequencing data. Points from the study as a whole: Patients carried a few TRBV segments more frequently than controls did, and TRBV5-6, TRBV5-1 and TRBV20-1 were among them.

Antigens of these TCRs are unknown. Each TCR beta cDNA library carried unique molecular identifiers. Via MiXCR, TCRdb re-called the PCR reads, giving one row per CDR3 protein. The sample yields hundreds of thousands of distinct CDR3 sequences, around 27% seen once. Sequencing was carried out using blood. The receptors come from a girl aged 10-17 years with multiple sclerosis.

This clonotype showed up just a few times. The DNA of the CDR3 is TGTGCCAGCAGCTACGGATTAGCGGGGACCAGCACAGATACGCAGTATTTT. This codes for CASSYGLAGTSTDTQYF. This sequence joins TRBV7-8 and TRBJ2-3; 8 nucleotides align to TRBD2. Germline CDR1 is SGHVS and CDR2 is FQNEAQ. CDR3 length equals 17 residues. J was trimmed by 0 bases and V by 4 bases; bases with no gene match: 9.

The chain links TRBV5-6 to TRBJ2-3; D is possibly TRBD2 (5 bases). Deletions cut 4 bases from V and 2 bases from J, with 14 bases between. The V gene's germline CDR1 is SGHDT and CDR2 YYEEEE. The CDR3 runs to 15 residues. This chain's CDR3 is CASSPRRRPTDTQYF. CDR3 nucleotide sequence: TGTGCCAGCAGCCCTCGGCGGAGGCCCACAGATACGCAGTATTTT.

The chain carries TRBV29-1 and TRBJ2-7; 11 bases match TRBD2. Germline CDR1 reads SQVTM; CDR2 reads ANQGSEA. There are 14 residues in the CDR3. The J segment lost 3 bases and the V segment lost 1 base, leaving 2 bases of the junction unmatched. In nucleotides, the CDR3 is TGCAGCGTTGAAGTAGGGACTAGCGGCTACGAGCAGTACTTC. Amino acids: CSVEVGTSGYEQYF.

The rearrangement joins TRBV10-3 to TRBJ2-1; D possibly corresponds to TRBD1 (6 bases). Germline V gene data show CDR1 as ENHRY and CDR2 as SYGVKD. V was trimmed by 6 bases and J by 3 bases, leaving 18 bases between them. The CDR3 is made up of 16 amino acids. The CDR3 region is CAIRATGPHLYNEQFF. In nucleotides, the CDR3 is TGTGCCATCAGGGCTACAGGGCCTCACCTCTACAATGAGCAGTTCTTC.

This clonotype was detected a few times. The chain links TRBV9 to TRBJ2-1; 10 nucleotides line up with TRBD2. This CDR3 is built from 15 residues. The junction had 5 bases not matched to a gene; V was cut back by 4 bases and J by 4 bases. Germline V gene data show CDR1 as SGDLS and CDR2 as YYNGEE. CDR3 sequence (DNA): TGTGCCAGCAGCTTCGGACTAGCGGAATACAATGAGCAGTTCTTC. It is translated as CASSFGLAEYNEQFF.

The J gene is TRBJ2-3, the V gene TRBV4-3; 11 nucleotides match TRBD2. Germline-derived CDR1 and CDR2 are LGHNA and YSLEER. This CDR3 region has 19 residues. Trimming at V came to 4 bases and at J to 2 bases, leaving 14 bases not matched to a gene. Here the CDR3 reads CASSPSPRASGRHTDTQYF. The CDR3 DNA reads as TGCGCCAGCAGCCCGAGCCCCCGGGCTAGCGGGAGGCACACAGATACGCAGTATTTT.

This rearrangement joins TRBV10-3 to TRBJ2-2; D is uncertain. This CDR3 contains 14 residues. Germline V gene sequence: CDR1 ENHRY, CDR2 SYGVKD. With 8 bases removed from V and 6 bases from J, the gap between germline ends came to 16 bases. CDR3 loop: CAIAKGREAGELFF. The DNA of the CDR3 is TGTGCCATCGCGAAGGGAAGGGAAGCCGGGGAGCTGTTTTTT.

The CDR3 here is CASNLLAGNTEAFF. The CDR3 nucleotides read TGTGCCAGCAACCTCTTGGCGGGGAACACTGAAGCTTTCTTT. This chain connects TRBV7-9 to TRBJ1-1; D gene ambiguous. V dropped 7 bases and J dropped 1 base, with 13 bases sitting between them. This CDR3 is built from 14 residues. Germline CDR1 is SEHNR and CDR2 is FQNEAQ (reference sequence).

The chain joins TRBV20-1 to TRBJ2-1, with TRBD2 matching over 9 bases. The J segment lost 3 bases and the V segment lost 0 bases, leaving 9 bases of the junction unmatched. This CDR3 comprises 17 residues. Germline V gene sequence: CDR1 DFQATT, CDR2 SNEGSKA (reference sequence). The DNA for the CDR3 is TGCAGTGCTAGAGATAGGTTGTCTAGCGGGGACTACAATGAGCAGTTCTTC. This translates into CSARDRLSSGDYNEQFF.

This clonotype appeared a few times. The rearrangement uses TRBV9 and TRBJ1-2; 8 positions match TRBD1. The V and J ends lost 4 bases and 0 bases, in that order; junction bases with no gene match: 5. This CDR3 is 15 amino acids long. Germline assignment: CDR1 SGDLS and CDR2 YYNGEE. The CDR3 nucleotides read TGTGCCAGCAGCCCAAGGACAGGGCCTAACTATGGCTACACCTTC. Translation gives CASSPRTGPNYGYTF.

This clonotype was found a few times. The chain uses TRBV20-1 and TRBJ2-7, with a tentative D call TRBD2 (5 bases). Trimming shortened V by 4 bases and J by 5 bases, and 9 bases separated the two germline ends. Germline lookup yields CDR1 DFQATT and CDR2 SNEGSKA (reference sequence). The CDR3 runs 11 residues. The DNA of the CDR3 is TGCAGTGCTACGGGGATCGACGAGCAGTACTTC. Its translation is CSATGIDEQYF.

This clonotype was recorded once. At one end the junction does not follow the germline gene, possibly because of a read error. V is TRBV29-1 and J is TRBJ2-3; D is possibly TRBD1 or TRBD2 (5 bases each). CDR1 and CDR2 (germline): SQVTM, ANQGSEA. This CDR3 spans 13 amino acids. The CDR3 is CNVELGVSDTQYF. The CDR3 nucleotides read TGCAACGTTGAATTGGGGGTTTCTGATACGCAGTATTTT.

The chain carries TRBV5-1 and TRBJ1-4; D not certain. Deletions cut 1 base from V and 8 bases from J, with 15 bases between. The CDR3 is 15 amino acids. CDR1 is SGHRS, CDR2 YFSETQ, per germline. The CDR3 loop is CASSLRPDSEEKLFF. For the CDR3, the DNA is TGCGCCAGCAGCTTGCGGCCAGACTCTGAGGAAAAACTGTTTTTT.